This entry is about one T cell receptor beta chain. Its antigen remains unknown. The record originates from a study of T cells in tumors after PD-1 blockade. The overall study: Mean per tumor sample: 25,000 to 30,000 templates (roughly 550-100,000), around 5,700 unique clonotypes.

Here immunoSEQ multiplex PCR was the method, and the copy in TCRdb shows in-frame clones only, minus some. The table has roughly 8,000 clones, 50% to 70% seen once. CDR1 GTSNPN and CDR2 SVGIG come from the germline V gene (reference sequence). V was clipped by 5 bases and J by 3 bases, with 11 bases between them. The CDR3 runs 12 residues. Study-level findings and limits: After therapy, most expanded exhausted CD8+ clones were absent pre-treatment, suggesting clonal replacement.

The chain couples TRBV30 to TRBJ2-7, with a tentative D call TRBD1 (6 bases). The sequencing here drew on tumor tissue, taken after anti-PD-1 treatment. The clonotype originates from a human donor with basal cell carcinoma. In nucleotides, the CDR3 is TGTGCCTGGGGGGGCAGGGGCTACGAGCAGTACTTC. It specifies CAWGGRGYEQYF.